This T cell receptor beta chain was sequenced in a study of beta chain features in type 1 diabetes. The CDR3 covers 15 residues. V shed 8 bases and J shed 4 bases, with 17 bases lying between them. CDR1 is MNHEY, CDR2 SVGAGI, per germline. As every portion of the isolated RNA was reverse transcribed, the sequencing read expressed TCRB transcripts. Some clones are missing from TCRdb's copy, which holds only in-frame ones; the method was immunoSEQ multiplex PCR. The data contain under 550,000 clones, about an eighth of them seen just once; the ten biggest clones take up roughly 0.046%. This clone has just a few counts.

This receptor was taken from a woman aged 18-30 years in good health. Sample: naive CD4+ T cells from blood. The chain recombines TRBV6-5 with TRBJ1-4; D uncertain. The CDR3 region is CASRNSAVNNEKLFF. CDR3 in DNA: TGTGCCAGCCGTAATTCGGCCGTTAATAATGAAAAACTGTTTTTT.